This is a list of T cell receptor beta chains from one sample in a study of cytomegalovirus exposure and HLA in healthy donors. TCRdb's table, derived via immunoSEQ multiplex PCR, lists solely in-frame clones and lacks some. Of under 200,000 clones listed, approximately 86% are singletons. Sample: PBMCs. These receptor sequences come from a woman between 25 and 40 years old in good health and CMV-seronegative. Both conserved end residues are part of each CDR3. D genes are given only for firm matches. Size tells how often a clone was seen (once, few, many) or the class of an expanded clone, and some rows leave it out.

cdr3_length j_call v_call d_call clone_size cdr3_aa cdr3_nt
14 TRBJ1-2 TRBV7-2 - - CASSLRRQLGGYTF TGTGCCAGCAGCTTACGCCGTCAGCTGGGCGGCTACACCTTC
13 TRBJ2-1 TRBV5-1 - once CASSFTRPNEQFF TGCGCCAGCAGCTTCACTCGTCCTAATGAGCAGTTCTTC
16 TRBJ2-5 TRBV7-2 - - CASSLGSANNQETQYF TGTGCCAGCAGCTTAGGAAGCGCCAACAACCAAGAGACCCAGTACTTC
13 TRBJ2-7 TRBV5-6 - - CASSLDRNYEQYF TGTGCCAGCAGCTTGGACAGGAACTACGAGCAGTACTTC
16 TRBJ1-4 TRBV28 - once CASSFSQVQFREKLFF TGTGCCAGCAGTTTTAGTCAGGTGCAGTTTCGGGAAAAACTGTTTTTT
16 TRBJ2-7 TRBV11-1 TRBD2 - CASSPRFGGGTYEQYF TGTGCCAGCAGCCCCCGTTTCGGCGGGGGGACCTACGAGCAGTACTTC
15 TRBJ2-7 TRBV4-1 - - CASSQDGTSHYEQYF TGCGCCAGCAGCCAAGATGGGACATCGCACTACGAGCAGTACTTC
15 TRBJ1-1 TRBV5-6 TRBD1 once CASSFSGGGDTEAFF TGTGCCAGCAGCTTTTCAGGGGGAGGTGACACTGAAGCTTTCTTT
13 TRBJ2-7 TRBV28 - few CASSLRQDYEQYF TGTGCCAGCAGTCTCCGACAGGACTACGAGCAGTACTTC
14 TRBJ2-2 TRBV6-6 - - CASSLAENTGELFF TGTGCCAGCAGCCTCGCGGAGAACACCGGGGAGCTGTTTTTT
16 TRBJ1-4 TRBV6-1 - - CASSDPGQYPDEKLFF TGTGCCAGCAGTGACCCAGGACAGTACCCTGATGAAAAACTGTTTTTT
14 TRBJ1-2 TRBV28 TRBD1 - CASSYGQGLNGYTF TGTGCCAGCAGTTACGGACAGGGTTTAAACGGCTACACCTTC
15 TRBJ2-7 TRBV19 - - CASSIGTGSAYEQYF TGTGCCAGTAGTATAGGAACAGGATCAGCCTACGAGCAGTACTTC
17 TRBJ1-5 TRBV5-6 TRBD1 - CASSEFGGTGYDQPQHF TGTGCCAGCAGCGAGTTCGGGGGGACAGGGTATGATCAGCCCCAGCATTTT
19 TRBJ2-1 TRBV18 TRBD2 - CASSRSGLAGGTEMNEQFF TGTGCCAGCTCCCGGTCCGGACTAGCGGGAGGAACGGAGATGAATGAGCAGTTCTTC